Presented here are 31 T cell receptor beta chains from one specimen sequenced in a study of cytomegalovirus exposure and HLA in healthy donors (dated by TCRdb to about 2017). Library preparation was by the immunoSEQ multiplex PCR assay. The multiplex PCR relied on a mix of 60 forward primers for TCR Vbeta segments and 13 reverse primers for TCR Jbeta segments. This immuneACCESS table, as held by TCRdb, lists in-frame sequences with V and J called but not all clones. Of the missing ones, under half trace to an unresolved V gene in checked studies; the others have no known cause. The table for this sample lists some 200,000 clones; under 80% of them were counted only once. The top ten constitute about 3.4% of the sample. Sequencing was done on a sample of PBMCs. These receptors were obtained from a female donor in good health and CMV-seronegative.

V usage is TRBV28 and J usage is TRBJ1-1; tentatively, D is TRBD1 (5 bases). Trimming took 7 bases from V and 0 from J, leaving 9 bases between them. The germline gives CDR1 MDHEN, CDR2 SYDVKM. This CDR3 is built from 13 residues. The CDR3 is CASTLTVNTEAFF. DNA of the CDR3: TGTGCCAGCACTTTGACAGTGAACACTGAAGCTTTCTTT.

The J gene is TRBJ2-3, the V gene TRBV20-1, with 7 bases that match TRBD2. The CDR3 consists of 11 residues. Germline V gives CDR1 DFQATT, CDR2 SNEGSKA (reference sequence). V lost 1 base to trimming and J lost 9 bases; unmatched junction nucleotides: 1. CDR3: CSARAGGTQYF. Here the CDR3 DNA reads TGCAGTGCTAGAGCCGGGGGGACGCAGTATTTT.

The chain joins TRBV30 to TRBJ2-2; possible D gene TRBD1, 6 bases. CDR3 length: 15 residues. CDR1 is GTSNPN, CDR2 SVGIG, per germline (reference sequence). V dropped 1 base and J dropped 3 bases, with 12 bases sitting between them. The CDR3: CAWSATGGDTGELFF. CDR3 in DNA: TGTGCCTGGAGTGCGACAGGTGGGGACACCGGGGAGCTGTTTTTT.

Concerning this clone itself: Other DNA sequences of this sample code for an identical CDR3. The chain carries TRBV9 and TRBJ1-1; TRBD1 agrees at 7 bases. Unmatched junction bases numbered 8, after V lost 3 bases and J lost 6 bases. CDR3 length: 14 residues. The germline CDR1 and CDR2 sequences are SGDLS and YYNGEE. CDR3 loop: CASSGQGWGAEAFF. In DNA form, the CDR3 reads TGTGCCAGCAGCGGACAGGGTTGGGGCGCTGAAGCTTTCTTT.

The rearrangement uses TRBV28 and TRBJ1-3; TRBD1 matches at 7 bases. Trimming cost V 4 bases and J 4 bases; bases outside gene matches: 4. CDR3 length: 14 residues. In germline, CDR1 is MDHEN, CDR2 SYDVKM. CDR3 sequence: CASSSTGEGNTIYF. The DNA of the CDR3 is TGTGCCAGCAGTTCCACAGGGGAAGGAAACACCATATATTTT. The full variable domain, its missing parts supplied by reference TRBV28 and TRBJ1-3, is DVKVTQSSRYLVKRTGEKVFLECVQDMDHENMFWYRQDPGLGLRLIYFSYDVKMKEKGDIPEGYSVSREKKERFSLILESASTNQTSMYLCASSSTGEGNTIYFGEGSWLTVV.

The rearrangement links TRBV30 to TRBJ2-5, with 16 bases aligning to TRBD2. Per the germline V gene, CDR1 is GTSNPN and CDR2 is SVGIG (reference sequence). Trimming took 8 bases from V and 9 from J; bases not matched to a gene: 9. The CDR3 has 14 amino acids. The CDR3 sequence is CALGTSGRGWAQYF. As DNA, the CDR3 is TGTGCCCTGGGGACTAGCGGGAGGGGATGGGCCCAGTACTTC.

CDR3 DNA: TGTGCCAGCATCCAGAACACTGAAGCTTTCTTT. This codes for CASIQNTEAFF. The rearrangement joins TRBV27 to TRBJ1-1; the D is unclear. Per germline, CDR1 MNHEY and CDR2 SMNVEV (reference sequence). V lost 7 bases and J lost 1, with 4 bases in between. The CDR3 extends over 11 amino acids.

The V call is TRBV29-1, the J call TRBJ1-4; TRBD1 might be the D (6 bases). The CDR3 has 13 amino acids. The ends were cut back, 7 bases at V and 7 bases at J, with 16 bases in the middle. CDR1 SQVTM and CDR2 ANQGSEA come from the germline V gene. The CDR3 region is CSGAGAGGEKLFF. CDR3 coding DNA: TGCAGCGGTGCGGGGGCTGGAGGTGAAAAACTGTTTTTT.

The chain is built from TRBV28 and TRBJ1-6; 8 nucleotides align to TRBD1. The germline gives CDR1 MDHEN, CDR2 SYDVKM. The CDR3 length is 14 residues. V was pared by 5 bases and J by 9 bases, with 6 bases of the junction left unmatched. Written as DNA, the CDR3 is TGTGCCAGCAGTAAACAGGGGGTCGGTTCACCCCTCCACTTT. It codes for CASSKQGVGSPLHF.

This clone was observed a handful of times. The chain combines TRBV7-2 with TRBJ2-5; TRBD2 matches at 13 bases. The assigned J gene may be wrong: the sequence end matches TRBJ2-7 better. This CDR3 is built from 15 residues. Germline CDR1 reads SGHTA; CDR2 reads FQGNSA. The CDR3 nucleotides read TGTGCCAGCAGCTCGACTAGCGGGGGGACTTACGAGCAGTACTTC. Translation: CASSSTSGGTYEQYF.

This clone appeared a single time. The J gene is TRBJ2-3, the V gene TRBV7-2, with 9 nucleotides matching TRBD2. Germline V gene data show CDR1 as SGHTA and CDR2 as FQGNSA. This CDR3 comprises 16 residues. Trimming took 4 bases from V and 4 from J; bases not matched to a gene: 9. The CDR3 loop is CASSYPASGASDTQYF. Here the CDR3 DNA reads TGTGCCAGCAGCTACCCGGCTAGCGGGGCCTCAGATACGCAGTATTTT.

J is TRBJ1-2 and V is TRBV10-1; weak D call: TRBD1 (5 bases). The CDR3 runs 14 residues. Germline V gene data show CDR1 as WNHNN and CDR2 as SYGVQD (reference sequence). V was trimmed by 0 bases and J by 8 bases, leaving 13 bases between them. CDR3 sequence reads: CASSESGREGGYTF. DNA of the CDR3: TGCGCCAGCAGTGAGTCTGGCAGGGAAGGCGGCTACACCTTC.

CDR3 nucleotides: TGTGCCAGCAGCTTAGGGGTAGCGGGGGGAAAAGAGCAGTACTTC. Its protein is CASSLGVAGGKEQYF. The chain joins TRBV11-3 to TRBJ2-7, with 10 bases identical to TRBD2. The CDR3 covers 15 residues. The trim removed 1 base at V and 7 bases at J, leaving 7 bases unmatched. The germline V gene encodes CDR1 SGHNT and CDR2 YENEEA. The full variable domain, in which reference TRBV11-3 and TRBJ2-7 provide the parts outside the CDR3, is EAGVVQSPRYKIIEKKQPVAFWCNPISGHNTLYWYLQNLGQGPELLIRYENEEAVDDSQLPKDRFSAERLKGVDSTLKIQPAELGDSAVYLCASSLGVAGGKEQYFGPGTRLTVT.

Note on this clone: The sample contains more than one DNA sequence encoding this CDR3. V is TRBV7-2 and J is TRBJ1-3; no firm D call. The CDR3 is made up of 15 amino acids. V was clipped by 0 bases and J by 1 base, with 7 bases between them. Germline V gene sequence: CDR1 SGHTA, CDR2 FQGNSA. CDR3 DNA sequence: TGTGCCAGCAGCTTAGCTTCGGGTTCTGGAAACACCATATATTTT. As protein: CASSLASGSGNTIYF.

The rearrangement joins TRBV27 to TRBJ2-7, with D possibly TRBD1 on 5 matching bases. This CDR3 spans 13 amino acids. From germline, CDR1 is MNHEY and CDR2 SMNVEV (reference sequence). The V end lost 2 bases, the J end lost 2 bases, and 7 bases lay between the germline ends. The CDR3 DNA follows: TGTGCCAGCAGTTTAAGGGGCACCTACGAGCAGTACTTC. This translates into CASSLRGTYEQYF.

V is TRBV10-3 and J is TRBJ2-1; 10 bases are shared with TRBD2. Losses at the gene ends were 0 bases for V and 12 bases for J; bases not matched to a gene: 11. Germline V CDR1 and CDR2: ENHRY, SYGVKD. The CDR3 consists of 16 residues. CDR3 sequence reads: CAISESSGAGGGRQFF. The CDR3 coding sequence is TGTGCCATCAGTGAGTCGTCGGGAGCGGGGGGGGGTAGGCAGTTCTTC.

The rearrangement links TRBV6-1 to TRBJ2-7; 9 positions agree with TRBD1. Germline V gene lookup returns CDR1 MNHNS and CDR2 SASEGT. The junction had 11 bases not matched to a gene; V was cut back by 7 bases and J by 4 bases. This CDR3 contains 15 residues. The CDR3 DNA is TGTGCCAGCACCCGCCCCGGGACAGGGTCGTACGAGCAGTACTTC. Translated: CASTRPGTGSYEQYF.

In this sample, this clone turned up once. This chain joins TRBV30 and TRBJ2-2; 8 nucleotides line up with TRBD1. Per germline, CDR1 GTSNPN and CDR2 SVGIG (reference sequence). Germline trimming cut 6 bases from V and 1 base from J; bases unmatched to any gene: 7. The CDR3 runs 15 residues. This CDR3 reads CACTKGQGNTGELFF. The CDR3 DNA follows: TGTGCCTGCACGAAAGGACAGGGGAACACCGGGGAGCTGTTTTTT.

The V and J genes are TRBV4-1 and TRBJ1-1; D is unclear. V lost 0 bases to trimming and J lost 0 bases, with 8 bases between them. Germline CDR1 MGHRA, CDR2 YSYEKL. The CDR3 length is 15 residues. CDR3 in amino acids: CASSQEGGVNTEAFF. For the CDR3, the DNA is TGCGCCAGCAGCCAAGAAGGCGGGGTGAACACTGAAGCTTTCTTT.

The V and J genes are TRBV30 and TRBJ1-2, with 7 nucleotides matching TRBD1. The CDR3 sequence is 13 residues long. The germline V gene encodes CDR1 GTSNPN and CDR2 SVGIG (reference sequence). V shed 0 bases, J shed 7 bases, and the junction held 5 bases outside the gene matches. The CDR3 coding sequence is TGTGCCTGGAGTGTACGACAGGGAGGTGGCTACACCTTC. It specifies CAWSVRQGGGYTF.

The V call is TRBV5-6, the J call TRBJ1-5, with 7 bases lining up with TRBD1. V lost 0 bases to trimming and J lost 9 bases; unmatched junction nucleotides: 6. This CDR3 comprises 14 residues. From germline, CDR1 is SGHDT and CDR2 YYEEEE. CDR3 sequence reads: CASSLVSGGAPQHF. CDR3 sequence (DNA): TGTGCCAGCAGCTTGGTGTCAGGGGGAGCGCCCCAGCATTTT. Together with reference TRBV5-6 and TRBJ1-5, the CDR3 gives the full variable domain: DAGVTQSPTHLIKTRGQQVTLRCSPKSGHDTVSWYQQALGQGPQFIFQYYEEEERQRGNFPDRFSGHQFPNYSSELNVNALLLGDSALYLCASSLVSGGAPQHFGDGTRLSIL.

This clone has just one count. The rearrangement uses TRBV29-1 and TRBJ2-1; 8 bases agree with TRBD1. CDR1 is SQVTM, CDR2 ANQGSEA, per germline. The length of the CDR3 is 15 residues. V was pared by 1 base and J by 4 bases, with 6 bases of the junction left unmatched. The CDR3 loop reads CSVEGWGQAYNEQFF. CDR3 DNA sequence: TGCAGCGTTGAAGGATGGGGACAGGCTTACAATGAGCAGTTCTTC.

This clone came up a few times. One end of the junction is discordant with germline, which a read error may explain. This chain uses TRBV7-7 with TRBJ2-2, with TRBD2 matching over 7 bases. This CDR3 spans 16 amino acids. CDR1 is SSHAT and CDR2 is FNYEAQ in the germline V gene (reference sequence). The DNA of the CDR3 is TGTGCTAGCAGCTCATCCCTAGCGGTGAACACCGGGGAGCTGTTTTTT. Its translation is CASSSSLAVNTGELFF. The full variable domain, completed using reference TRBV7-7 and TRBJ2-2, is GAGVSQSPRYKVTKRGQDVTLRCDPISSHATLYWYQQALGQGPEFLTYFNYEAQPDKSGLPSDRFSAERPEGSISTLTIQRTEQRDSAMYRCASSSSLAVNTGELFFGEGSRLTVL.

This clone was observed a single time. The J gene is TRBJ2-6, the V gene TRBV5-1; D is unresolved. Germline V gene sequence: CDR1 SGHRS, CDR2 YFSETQ. The ends were cut back, 0 bases at V and 1 base at J, with 5 bases in the middle. This CDR3 contains 15 residues. CDR3 DNA: TGCGCCAGCAGCTTGGAGAGGTCTGGGGCCAACGTCCTGACTTTC. Translating gives CASSLERSGANVLTF. Full variable domain (outside the CDR3, taken from reference TRBV5-1 and TRBJ2-6): KAGVTQTPRYLIKTRGQQVTLSCSPISGHRSVSWYQQTPGQGLQFLFEYFSETQRNKGNFPGRFSGRQFSNSRSEMNVSTLELGDSALYLCASSLERSGANVLTFGAGSRLTVL.

The rearrangement uses TRBV5-1 and TRBJ2-3; no clear D gene. Germline assignment: CDR1 SGHRS and CDR2 YFSETQ. There are 15 residues in the CDR3. The germline V and J ends were trimmed by 1 base and 2 bases, with 11 bases remaining between them. CDR3 sequence (DNA): TGCGCCAGCAGCTTGCAGTGGGCCCCCACAGATACGCAGTATTTT. The encoded protein is CASSLQWAPTDTQYF.

The chain combines TRBV5-1 with TRBJ2-2, with a possible D match to TRBD2 (5 bases). V lost 4 bases to trimming and J lost 0 bases, with 7 bases between them. Germline CDR1 and CDR2: SGHRS and YFSETQ. CDR3 length: 14 amino acids. DNA for the CDR3: TGCGCCAGCAGCGAGCGGTCGAACACCGGGGAGCTGTTTTTT. As protein: CASSERSNTGELFF.

This clone has more than one count but fewer than ten. This chain uses TRBV11-3 with TRBJ2-7, with TRBD2 as a possible D gene (5 bases). CDR1 and CDR2 from the germline V gene are SGHNT and YENEEA. The germline V and J ends were trimmed by 1 base and 2 bases, with 12 bases remaining between them. The CDR3 totals 15 residues. CDR3 sequence reads: CASSLGAAFTYEQYF. DNA for the CDR3: TGTGCCAGCAGCTTAGGAGCGGCATTTACCTACGAGCAGTACTTC.

This chain connects TRBV7-9 to TRBJ2-1; 7 bases match TRBD2. Germline CDR1 and CDR2: SEHNR and FQNEAQ (reference sequence). The CDR3 is 15 residues long. V dropped 5 bases and J dropped 8; count of bases not matched to a gene: 12. In DNA form, the CDR3 reads TGTGCCAGCAGCCGCCCCAGCGGGGAAGTATATGAGCAGTTCTTC. Residues: CASSRPSGEVYEQFF.

V is TRBV6-1 and J is TRBJ1-2; tentative D call: TRBD1 (6 bases). Germline V gene data show CDR1 as MNHNS and CDR2 as SASEGT. Trimming cost V 7 bases and J 6 bases, with 15 bases left between them. The CDR3 contains 13 residues. This chain's CDR3 is CASTPGHNHGYTF. CDR3 sequence (DNA): TGTGCCAGCACTCCGGGACACAATCATGGCTACACCTTC.

The chain has TRBV28 and TRBJ2-5, with 8 bases lining up with TRBD2. Matching the DNA end better, TRBJ2-7 makes the J call doubtful. In germline, CDR1 is MDHEN, CDR2 SYDVKM. The CDR3 consists of 15 residues. The CDR3 loop reads CASSAAPGLEYEQYF. The DNA of the CDR3 is TGTGCCAGCAGTGCCGCTCCGGGACTAGAGTACGAGCAGTACTTC.

CDR3 DNA: TGTGCCAGCTCACCATTTTCTAGCACAGATACGCAGTATTTT. Translated, it gives CASSPFSSTDTQYF. The chain joins TRBV18 to TRBJ2-3, with unresolved D. Trimming stripped 2 bases from V and 0 bases from J, with 6 bases between. CDR1 is KGHSH, CDR2 LQKENI, per germline. This CDR3 has 14 residues.